This T cell receptor (beta chain) stems from a study of blood T cell repertoires in COVID-19. Study-wide context: Specimens from acute and convalescent COVID-19 originated in the United States, Italy and Spain.

Profiling relied on immunoSEQ multiplex PCR, and the TCRdb table lists in-frame clones only, not all of them. The sample includes 250,000 to 300,000 clones, under 90% seen only once; the top ten take roughly 1.8%. The CDR3 loop spans 13 amino acids. Germline V gene lookup returns CDR1 MRHNA and CDR2 SNTAGT. The V end lost 7 bases, the J end lost 4 bases, and 8 bases lay between the germline ends. Participants came from fewer than 25 US areas, aged about 18 to 89 years. The sample comprised PBMCs or T cells enriched from blood (not recorded which). The source of this sequence is a woman aged 55-70 years who had recovered from COVID-19. The chain carries TRBV6-4 and TRBJ1-6, with a possible D match to TRBD1 (5 bases). This CDR3 is CASTDSYNSPLHF. The CDR3 coding sequence is TGTGCCAGCACCGACAGTTATAATTCACCCCTCCACTTT.